The present T cell receptor beta chain was sequenced within a study of blood T cell repertoires in COVID-19. For the study at large: The origin of the acute and convalescent COVID-19 samples was the United States, Italy and Spain. T cells, B-cell-depleted T cells, or PBMCs supplied cDNA or gDNA.

Per the original methods: Cell counts per sample came from amplifying reference gene primers. Sequenced by immunoSEQ multiplex PCR; TCRdb stores in-frame clones only, minus some. The V and J calls and clone size are taken from that table; D and trimming were inferred from the DNA. Here the sample spans more than 140,000 clones, around 81% being singletons. This TCR came from a human donor in a cohort sampled during active COVID-19. The sample taken for sequencing was peripheral blood.

The CDR3 region has the DNA TGCGCCAGCAGCCAAGAGGCGGGGCCTAACTACGAGCAGTACTTC. It specifies CASSQEAGPNYEQYF. This chain links TRBV4-1 with TRBJ2-7; a possible D gene is TRBD2 (6 bases). The ends were cut back, 0 bases at V and 3 bases at J, with 12 bases in the middle. Germline CDR1 is MGHRA and CDR2 is YSYEKL. The CDR3 totals 15 residues.